Sequencing of this T cell receptor beta chain was carried out in a study of T cells after posttransplantation cyclophosphamide. This clone was seen repeatedly, ten times or more. Antigen specificity is unknown. Study results and caveats: Later post-transplant blood repertoires were often dominated by donor CD8+ memory clones.

Libraries were prepared by immunoSEQ multiplex PCR; TCRdb keeps only in-frame clonotypes and omits some of them. Altogether about 24,000 clones were found in the sample, and no singletons occur. This clonotype was obtained from a woman in her fifties or sixties in good health, CMV-negative, and a related stem cell transplant donor. Sequencing was performed on PBMCs.

CDR3 in DNA: TGTGCCAGCAGCTTAGATGGGGCCAGGGGTAAGGGCTACACCTTC. Its translation: CASSLDGARGKGYTF. The rearrangement joins TRBV11-2 to TRBJ1-2, with D perhaps TRBD1 (6 bases). The CDR3 length is 15 residues. Germline-derived CDR1 and CDR2 are SGHAT and FQNNGV. Trimming removed 0 bases at V and 8 bases at J, with 16 bases between. Based on the CDR3 plus reference TRBV11-2 and TRBJ1-2, the full variable domain is EAGVAQSPRYKIIEKRQSVAFWCNPISGHATLYWYQQILGQGPKLLIQFQNNGVVDDSQLPKDRFSAERLKGVDSTLKIQPAKLEDSAVYLCASSLDGARGKGYTFGSGTRLTVV.